This TCR beta chain was observed in a study of cytomegalovirus exposure and HLA in healthy donors. The PCR used 60 Vbeta and 13 Jbeta primers. TCRdb's table, derived via immunoSEQ multiplex PCR, lists solely in-frame clones and lacks some. The sample has 75,000 to 100,000 clones, roughly two thirds seen once. A remark on this clone: The antigen remains unidentified.

The germline gives CDR1 MDHEN, CDR2 SYDVKM. The CDR3 covers 16 residues. V was cut by 6 bases and J by 10 bases, with 22 bases left in between. General observations from the study: Later analysis suggested most CMV-associated TCR beta chains were HLA-restricted.

This chain connects TRBV28 to TRBJ1-6, with D possibly being TRBD1 (6 bases). Sample: PBMCs. The source is a man aged 40-49 years in good health and CMV-seronegative. In DNA form, the CDR3 reads TGTGCCAGCAGCCCGGGGGGCGGGGGATCTCGCTCACCCCTCCACTTT. It yields the protein CASSPGGGGSRSPLHF.